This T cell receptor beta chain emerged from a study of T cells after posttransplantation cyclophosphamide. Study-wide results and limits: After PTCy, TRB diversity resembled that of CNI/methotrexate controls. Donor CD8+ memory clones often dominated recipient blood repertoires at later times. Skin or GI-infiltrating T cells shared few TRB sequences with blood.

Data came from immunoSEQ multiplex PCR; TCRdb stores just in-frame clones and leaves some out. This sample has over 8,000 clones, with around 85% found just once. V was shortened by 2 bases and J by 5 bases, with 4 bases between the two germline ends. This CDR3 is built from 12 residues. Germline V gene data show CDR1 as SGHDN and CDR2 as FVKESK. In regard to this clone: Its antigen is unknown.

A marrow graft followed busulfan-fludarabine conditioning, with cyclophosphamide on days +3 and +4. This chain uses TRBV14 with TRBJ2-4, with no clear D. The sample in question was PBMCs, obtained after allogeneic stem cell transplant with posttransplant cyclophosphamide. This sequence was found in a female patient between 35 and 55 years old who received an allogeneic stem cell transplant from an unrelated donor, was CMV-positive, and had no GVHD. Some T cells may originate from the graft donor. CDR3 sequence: CASSQRENIQYF. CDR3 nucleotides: TGTGCCAGCAGCCAACGAGAAAACATTCAGTACTTC.